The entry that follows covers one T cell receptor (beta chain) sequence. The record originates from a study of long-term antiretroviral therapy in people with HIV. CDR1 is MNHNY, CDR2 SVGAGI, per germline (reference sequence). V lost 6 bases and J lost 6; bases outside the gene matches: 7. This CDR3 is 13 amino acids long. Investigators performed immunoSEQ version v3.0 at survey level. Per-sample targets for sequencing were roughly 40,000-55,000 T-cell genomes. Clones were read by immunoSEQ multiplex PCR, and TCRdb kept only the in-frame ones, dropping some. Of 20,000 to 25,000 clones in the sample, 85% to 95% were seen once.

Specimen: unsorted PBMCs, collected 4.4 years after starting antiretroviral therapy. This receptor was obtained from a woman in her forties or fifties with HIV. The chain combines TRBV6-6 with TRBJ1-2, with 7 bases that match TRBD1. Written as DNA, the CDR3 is TGTGCCAGCAGAAGACAGGGAGCAAATGGCTACACCTTC. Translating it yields CASRRQGANGYTF.